What follows are 21 T cell receptor beta chains derived from one specimen sequenced in a study of blood T cell repertoires in COVID-19. Produced via immunoSEQ multiplex PCR; TCRdb's table is partial and in-frame only. The data show a few hundred thousand clones, 86% seen once. The source material was peripheral blood. Receptors were obtained from a man aged 80 or over with acute or convalescent COVID-19.

V gene TRBV6-5 combines with J gene TRBJ1-2; TRBD1 matches at 9 bases. Trimming cost V 6 bases and J 8 bases; bases outside gene matches: 4. The length of the CDR3 is 12 residues. Per the germline V gene, CDR1 is MNHEY and CDR2 is SVGAGI. CDR3 protein: CASSGDREGYTF. The DNA of the CDR3 is TGTGCCAGCAGCGGGGACAGGGAAGGCTACACCTTC.

The J gene is TRBJ1-1, the V gene TRBV19; D is undetermined. Trimming stripped 3 bases from V and 0 bases from J, with 14 bases between. CDR1 is LNHDA and CDR2 is SQIVND in the germline V gene (reference sequence). There are 16 residues in the CDR3. The CDR3: CASSIKQRSMNTEAFF. In DNA form, the CDR3 reads TGTGCCAGTAGTATCAAGCAGCGATCCATGAACACTGAAGCTTTCTTT. Together with reference TRBV19 and TRBJ1-1, the CDR3 gives the full variable domain: DGGITQSPKYLFRKEGQNVTLSCEQNLNHDAMYWYRQDPGQGLRLIYYSQIVNDFQKGDIAEGYSVSREKKESFPLTVTSAQKNPTAFYLCASSIKQRSMNTEAFFGQGTRLTVV.

The sample holds a few counts of this clone. This chain links TRBV28 with TRBJ2-5, with 15 bases lining up with TRBD2. V lost 4 bases to trimming and J lost 4 bases; unmatched junction nucleotides: 4. The CDR3 is made up of 16 amino acids. Germline assignment: CDR1 MDHEN and CDR2 SYDVKM. The CDR3 protein is CASSYGLAGGIETQYF. The CDR3 coding sequence is TGTGCCAGCAGTTACGGACTAGCGGGGGGGATAGAGACCCAGTACTTC.

This chain uses TRBV2 with TRBJ2-3, with 7 bases fitting TRBD1. The germline CDR1 and CDR2 sequences are SNHLY and FYNNEI. The CDR3 sequence is 12 residues long. V shed 7 bases and J 5 bases; nucleotides not matched to a gene: 3. The CDR3 sequence: CASKPGGDTQYF. The CDR3 nucleotides read TGTGCCAGCAAACCAGGGGGAGATACGCAGTATTTT.

V usage is TRBV19 and J usage is TRBJ1-3; 8 bases are shared with TRBD1. The CDR3 totals 14 residues. With V trimmed by 6 bases and J by 3 bases, 4 bases remained unmatched. CDR1 and CDR2 (germline): LNHDA, SQIVND (reference sequence). CDR3 nucleotides: TGTGCCAGTAGGACCACAGGGGGTGGAAACACCATATATTTT. Its translation is CASRTTGGGNTIYF.

This chain uses TRBV7-3 with TRBJ2-3, with D unclear. Deletions cut 3 bases from V and 3 bases from J, with 13 bases between. There are 15 residues in the CDR3. From germline, CDR1 is SGHTA and CDR2 FQGTGA. In DNA, the CDR3 is TGTGCCAGCAGCTTCGACGGTCGGGTAACAGATACGCAGTATTTT. It yields the protein CASSFDGRVTDTQYF. Complete variable domain (other parts from reference TRBV7-3 and TRBJ2-3): GAGVSQTPSNKVTEKGKYVELRCDPISGHTALYWYRQSLGQGPEFLIYFQGTGAADDSGLPNDRFFAVRPEGSVSTLKIQRTERGDSAVYLCASSFDGRVTDTQYFGPGTRLTVL.

This rearrangement joins TRBV7-8 to TRBJ1-6; D ambiguous. Germline lookup yields CDR1 SGHVS and CDR2 FQNEAQ. This CDR3 is 15 amino acids long. Between the trimmed V and J ends, which lost 1 base and 7 bases, there was a span of 11 bases. The CDR3 bases are TGTGCCAGCAGCTTAGGAGGGCCCTGGAATTCACCCCTCCACTTT. Translation: CASSLGGPWNSPLHF.

The chain joins TRBV6-4 to TRBJ1-5, with D perhaps matching TRBD1 (5 bases). CDR3 length equals 15 residues. The V gene's germline CDR1 is MRHNA and CDR2 SNTAGT. V was clipped by 2 bases and J by 5 bases, with 13 bases between them. This CDR3 reads CASSDPGGGDQPQHF. The CDR3 DNA follows: TGTGCCAGCAGTGACCCTGGCGGGGGGGATCAGCCCCAGCATTTT.

The chain combines TRBV5-1 with TRBJ1-3; D might be TRBD1 (5 bases). CDR3 length: 16 residues. CDR1 is SGHRS and CDR2 is YFSETQ in the germline V gene. V lost 0 bases and J 0 bases, leaving 10 bases between the germline ends. CDR3 sequence (DNA): TGCGCCAGCAGCTTGGGGGGCAGTAGCTCTGGAAACACCATATATTTT. Translating it yields CASSLGGSSSGNTIYF.

The chain recombines TRBV27 with TRBJ1-1; D call uncertain. This CDR3 has 13 amino acids. V gave up 7 bases and J gave up 4 bases, with 13 bases separating them. Germline V lookup: CDR1 MNHEY, CDR2 SMNVEV (reference sequence). In DNA, the CDR3 is TGTGCCAGCACCCTCCGGGTGGGCACTGAAGCTTTCTTT. It yields the protein CASTLRVGTEAFF.

This chain joins TRBV7-2 and TRBJ2-1, with a weak D call TRBD1 (6 bases). The CDR3 is 18 amino acids. V lost 3 bases and J lost 0, with 18 bases in between. Germline V gene sequence: CDR1 SGHTA, CDR2 FQGNSA. The DNA for the CDR3 is TGTGCCAGCAGCTTGGGGAACACCCGACAGGCCTCCTACAATGAGCAGTTCTTC. Protein product: CASSLGNTRQASYNEQFF.

The V call is TRBV5-4, the J call TRBJ1-2; TRBD1 is a possible D gene (6 bases). The germline CDR1 and CDR2 sequences are SGHNT and YYREEE (reference sequence). CDR3 length equals 13 residues. V was cut by 4 bases and J by 1 base, with 8 bases left in between. CDR3 sequence reads: CASSRQDNYGYTF. CDR3 bases: TGTGCCAGCAGCCGACAGGATAACTATGGCTACACCTTC.

The chain joins TRBV24-1 to TRBJ1-2, with unresolved D. The V gene lost 5 bases and the J gene lost 6 bases, with 15 bases spanning the gap. There are 14 residues in the CDR3. CDR1 KGHDR and CDR2 SFDVKD come from the germline V gene. The CDR3 loop reads CATSGTDQENGYTF. CDR3 DNA sequence: TGTGCCACCAGTGGTACTGACCAGGAAAATGGCTACACCTTC.

V is TRBV6-1 and J is TRBJ2-3; TRBD2 matches 10 bases. The CDR3 runs to 16 residues. CDR1 MNHNS and CDR2 SASEGT come from the germline V gene. Trimming took 3 bases from V and 4 from J; bases not matched to a gene: 7. CDR3 nucleotide sequence: TGTGCCAGCAGTGAGAGAAGCGGGGGGGCCCCAGATACGCAGTATTTT. Translated, it gives CASSERSGGAPDTQYF.

The rearrangement uses TRBV18 and TRBJ2-7; D might be TRBD2 (6 bases). Trimming stripped 2 bases from V and 5 bases from J, with 10 bases between. Germline CDR1 reads KGHSH; CDR2 reads LQKENI. The CDR3 covers 13 residues. The CDR3 reads CASSPGGSNEQYF. The CDR3, as DNA: TGTGCCAGCTCACCAGGAGGGAGCAACGAGCAGTACTTC.

The chain has TRBV19 and TRBJ1-5; TRBD1 agrees at 12 bases. V was pared by 3 bases and J by 7 bases, with 4 bases of the junction left unmatched. The CDR3 spans 15 residues. The germline CDR1 and CDR2 sequences are LNHDA and SQIVND (reference sequence). The CDR3 is CASSIRDRGQQPQHF. CDR3 bases: TGTGCCAGTAGTATCCGGGACAGGGGGCAGCAGCCCCAGCATTTT.

CDR3 sequence (DNA): TGTGCCAGCAGTTTGAGCGGGGCCTCCTACAATGAGCAGTTCTTC. Its protein product is CASSLSGASYNEQFF. The rearrangement links TRBV7-2 to TRBJ2-1; 7 nucleotides align to TRBD2. Germline CDR1 reads SGHTA; CDR2 reads FQGNSA. This CDR3 region has 15 residues. The V gene end was trimmed by 6 bases and the J gene end by 0 bases; junction bases not matched to a gene: 5.

CDR3 amino acids: CASSLAEASPIGTQYF. CDR3 in DNA: TGTGCCAGCAGCTTAGCGGAGGCTAGCCCAATTGGTACGCAGTATTTT. The chain joins TRBV7-2 to TRBJ2-3; possibly TRBD2 for D (5 bases). From germline, CDR1 is SGHTA and CDR2 FQGNSA. The CDR3 has 16 amino acids. V shed 0 bases and J shed 8 bases, with 18 bases lying between them.

The gene calls are TRBV6-5 and TRBJ2-1; 8 bases line up with TRBD2. Per the germline V gene, CDR1 is MNHEY and CDR2 is SVGAGI. V shed 0 bases and J 7 bases; nucleotides not matched to a gene: 8. This CDR3 spans 16 amino acids. The CDR3 bases are TGTGCCAGCAGTTACTCTCGAGCGGGAGTTGGGAATGAGCAGTTCTTC. Translating it yields CASSYSRAGVGNEQFF.

The rearrangement joins TRBV6-5 to TRBJ1-6; tentative D call: TRBD1 (5 bases). The CDR3 contains 14 residues. CDR1 is MNHEY and CDR2 is SVGAGI in the germline V gene. The V and J ends lost 5 bases and 8 bases respectively, with 13 bases between them. The CDR3 DNA reads TGTGCCAGCAGTCGCCAGGGATGGGATTCACCCCTCCACTTT. Translating gives CASSRQGWDSPLHF.

The V and J genes are TRBV27 and TRBJ1-1; TRBD1 is a possible D gene (6 bases). The V gene's germline CDR1 is MNHEY and CDR2 SMNVEV (reference sequence). CDR3 length: 15 amino acids. V lost 6 bases and J 2 bases, leaving 16 bases between the germline ends. This CDR3 reads CASRISRGQNTEAFF. CDR3 bases: TGTGCCAGCAGGATAAGCAGGGGCCAAAACACTGAAGCTTTCTTT.